Listed below are T cell receptor beta chains from one sample, sequenced in a study of T cell responses to AZD1222 COVID-19 vaccine. Assay used: immunoSEQ multiplex PCR; TCRdb lists only in-frame clones, some missing. The sample lists 110,000 to 150,000 clones, about 90% occurring once. The input for sequencing was peripheral blood, taken on day 0 of AZD1222 vaccination. These receptors were obtained from an adult in good health. The conserved cysteine and the conserved F or W are not part of the CDR3 here.

>TRBV10-3
AISESTGGNTEAF
>TRBV30
ACYRRDSSYEQY
>TRBV6-1
ASSVWGTSGGLYNEQF
>TRBV11-2
ASSLVGSPLH
>TRBV4-2
ASSQQGTGPTEAF
>TRBV3-1/TRBV3-2
ASSQVRDRGQSNYGYT
>TRBV7-9
ASSFTNTEAF
>TRBV5-1
ASSPGRVAGELF
>TRBV5-1
ASSLYMNTEAF
>TRBV27
ASSLAGGYNEQF
>TRBV10-3
AISQGAGGGNQPQH
>TRBV2
ASSVVGGYGYT
>TRBV5-5
ASSSLWDREETQY
>TRBV4-3
ASSPSGSGHPNYGYT
>TRBV19
ASSIRPQGNEQY
>TRBV3-1/TRBV3-2
ASSQDRSSRWTNEKLF
>TRBV7-7
ASSLGLAGGVPYQETQY
>TRBV29-1
SGGRTGRNTEAF
>TRBV29-1
SVEGAGHGANVLT
>TRBV5-1
ASSLLSQGGAEQY
>TRBV7-3
ASSPRGLVQY